These 24 T cell receptor beta chains originate from one sample sequenced in a study of blood T cell repertoires in COVID-19. Data came from immunoSEQ multiplex PCR; TCRdb stores just in-frame clones and leaves some out. Of under 450,000 clones listed, 86% are singletons. What was sequenced was peripheral blood. These receptors were obtained from a woman aged 55-75 years with COVID-19, enrolled during active disease.

J is TRBJ1-2 and V is TRBV25-1, with D maybe TRBD1 (6 bases). Germline CDR1 and CDR2: MGHDK and SYGVNS. The CDR3 has 13 residues. Trimming left V 6 bases short and J 14 bases short, with 22 bases between. The CDR3 region is CASRNPSRGPATF. CDR3 DNA sequence: TGTGCCAGCAGAAATCCGAGCAGGGGCCCGGCGACCTTC.

The V and J genes are TRBV4-2 and TRBJ1-1, with D possibly being TRBD1 (5 bases). Per germline, CDR1 LGHNA and CDR2 YNFKEQ. This CDR3 comprises 15 residues. V was cut by 0 bases and J by 5 bases, with 13 bases left in between. CDR3 region: CASSQEAARGTEAFF. DNA for the CDR3: TGTGCCAGCAGCCAAGAGGCAGCCCGGGGGACTGAAGCTTTCTTT.

In this sample, this clone turned up once. J is TRBJ1-2 and V is TRBV7-8; the match to TRBD1 covers 10 bases. CDR1 is SGHVS and CDR2 is FQNEAQ in the germline V gene. CDR3 length: 14 amino acids. The trim removed 6 bases at V and 8 bases at J, leaving 9 bases unmatched. This chain's CDR3 is CASRRDRGYGGYTF. The CDR3 DNA sequence: TGTGCCAGCAGGCGGGACAGGGGATACGGAGGCTACACCTTC.

This clone showed up just once. The rearrangement uses TRBV9 and TRBJ2-7; TRBD2 matches at 14 bases. Germline V gene lookup returns CDR1 SGDLS and CDR2 YYNGEE. CDR3 length: 15 amino acids. V gave up 3 bases and J gave up 3 bases; unmatched junction bases: 2. The CDR3 DNA is TGTGCCAGCAGCGGGGGACTAGCGGGGGACTACGAGCAGTACTTC. The encoded protein is CASSGGLAGDYEQYF.

V and J are TRBV21-1 and TRBJ2-2; TRBD1, the table's D call, lacks a check against the DNA. TRBV21-1 is described as a pseudogene. The CDR3 has 17 amino acids. The CDR3 coding sequence is TGTGCCAGCAGCAAAGAAGGGGGACAGGGGAACACCGGGGAGCTGTTTTTT. It yields the protein CASSKEGGQGNTGELFF.

This clone showed up just a few times. V usage is TRBV6-6 and J usage is TRBJ2-2; weak D call: TRBD2 (5 bases). The CDR3 extends over 12 amino acids. Trimming removed 4 bases at V and 8 bases at J, with 8 bases between. CDR1 is MNHNY and CDR2 is SVGAGI in the germline V gene (reference sequence). The CDR3 is CASSLRAGELFF. CDR3 sequence (DNA): TGTGCCAGCAGTTTGAGGGCGGGGGAGCTGTTTTTT.

The rearrangement joins TRBV7-2 to TRBJ2-3; 10 bases match TRBD1. This CDR3 contains 16 residues. The germline V gene encodes CDR1 SGHTA and CDR2 FQGNSA. The V segment lost 5 bases and the J segment 0 bases; nucleotides outside the gene matches: 5. The CDR3 sequence: CASSETGGRSTDTQYF. Here the CDR3 DNA reads TGTGCCAGCAGCGAGACAGGGGGCCGGAGCACAGATACGCAGTATTTT.

The J gene is TRBJ2-7, the V gene TRBV5-1; D is perhaps TRBD1 (6 bases). Germline assignment: CDR1 SGHRS and CDR2 YFSETQ. CDR3 length: 13 amino acids. V gave up 0 bases and J gave up 5 bases, with 9 bases separating them. CDR3: CASSLAQGDEQYF. The CDR3 DNA follows: TGCGCCAGCAGCTTGGCACAGGGCGACGAGCAGTACTTC.

This sequence joins TRBV30 and TRBJ1-2; 10 nucleotides match TRBD1. The CDR3 loop spans 14 amino acids. The ends lost 1 base at V and 6 bases at J; junction bases unmatched: 5. CDR1 is GTSNPN and CDR2 is SVGIG in the germline V gene (reference sequence). The CDR3: CAWSGGQGYHGYTF. The DNA of the CDR3 is TGTGCCTGGAGTGGGGGACAGGGGTATCATGGCTACACCTTC.

The chain employs TRBV2 and TRBJ2-7, with D maybe TRBD1 (7 bases). Trimming pared 3 bases from V and 1 base from J, leaving 13 bases between. The CDR3 is 15 residues long. Germline assignment: CDR1 SNHLY and CDR2 FYNNEI. The CDR3 loop reads CASSEQGGRSYEQYF. The CDR3 DNA reads as TGTGCCAGCAGTGAGCAGGGGGGTAGGTCCTACGAGCAGTACTTC. The complete variable domain, with remaining parts taken from reference TRBV2 and TRBJ2-7, reads EPEVTQTPSHQVTQMGQEVILRCVPISNHLYFYWYRQILGQKVEFLVSFYNNEISEKSEIFDDQFSVERPDGSNFTLKIRSTKLEDSAMYFCASSEQGGRSYEQYFGPGTRLTVT.

V is TRBV7-6 and J is TRBJ2-3; D perhaps matches TRBD2 (7 bases). This CDR3 has 16 residues. Trimming stripped 5 bases from V and 2 bases from J, with 17 bases between. Germline V gene data show CDR1 as SGHVS and CDR2 as FNYEAQ. CDR3 in DNA: TGTGCCAGCAGCCCCGGGGGGCGGGGGACCACAGATACGCAGTATTTT. This sequence encodes CASSPGGRGTTDTQYF.

J is TRBJ1-1 and V is TRBV4-3, with TRBD1 matching over 7 bases. CDR3 size: 18 residues. With 0 bases clipped from V and 0 bases from J, the junction kept 10 bases outside the gene matches. Germline loops: CDR1 LGHNA, CDR2 YSLEER. The CDR3 DNA sequence: TGCGCCAGCAGCCAAGACCCCTTATCGACAGGGCTGAACACTGAAGCTTTCTTT. Amino acids: CASSQDPLSTGLNTEAFF.

The chain recombines TRBV4-3 with TRBJ2-4; perhaps TRBD2 as D (6 bases). Germline V gives CDR1 LGHNA, CDR2 YSLEER. The CDR3 totals 14 residues. V lost 1 base, J lost 8 bases, and 12 bases lay in between. The CDR3: CASSQGRGRHIQYF. The DNA of the CDR3 is TGCGCCAGCAGCCAAGGGCGGGGCAGGCACATTCAGTACTTC.

The chain has TRBV14 and TRBJ2-7; D perhaps matches TRBD2 (5 bases). CDR1 and CDR2 from the germline V gene are SGHDN and FVKESK. With 3 bases removed from V and 3 bases from J, the gap between germline ends came to 24 bases. The CDR3 length is 18 residues. The CDR3 nucleotides are TGTGCCAGCAGCCACCCCTTTGGGCTGGGAGCCCTAATCTACGAGCAGTACTTC. Its protein product is CASSHPFGLGALIYEQYF.

This sequence joins TRBV7-6 and TRBJ1-1, with D possibly TRBD1 on 6 matching bases. The CDR3 consists of 15 residues. V was shortened by 6 bases and J by 4 bases, with 18 bases between the two germline ends. The germline V gene encodes CDR1 SGHVS and CDR2 FNYEAQ. The CDR3: CASRAQGGGGTEAFF. The DNA of the CDR3 is TGTGCCAGCAGGGCTCAAGGGGGGGGTGGCACTGAAGCTTTCTTT.

The CDR3, as DNA: TGCGCCAGCAGCTTGGCGGGGTGGACCTCGGGGAACACTGAAGCTTTCTTT. This encodes CASSLAGWTSGNTEAFF. The chain joins TRBV5-1 to TRBJ1-1; no definite D call. The ends were cut back, 0 bases at V and 1 base at J, with 16 bases in the middle. The CDR3 has 17 residues. CDR1 SGHRS and CDR2 YFSETQ come from the germline V gene.

The V gene is TRBV6-5, the J gene TRBJ1-5, with 8 bases that match TRBD1. The junction had 5 bases not matched to a gene; V was cut back by 10 bases and J by 6 bases. CDR1 is MNHEY and CDR2 is SVGAGI in the germline V gene. The CDR3 covers 12 residues. The CDR3 region is CATTGGFQPQHF. Here the CDR3 DNA reads TGTGCCACCACAGGGGGGTTTCAGCCCCAGCATTTT.

The rearrangement uses TRBV12-1 and TRBJ1-5; TRBD1, as called in the table, went unchecked against the DNA. TRBV12-1 is a pseudogene locus. The CDR3 spans 20 residues. CDR3 sequence (DNA): TGTGCCACGCCCGGAGAAACCGGGACAGGGAAGGTGGAAAAGGATCAGCCCCAGCATTTT. Its translation is CATPGETGTGKVEKDQPQHF.

The chain employs TRBV3-1 (or the pseudogene TRBV3-2) and TRBJ2-5; 9 bases agree with TRBD2. In germline, CDR1 is LGHDT, CDR2 YNNKEL (reference sequence). The CDR3 totals 14 residues. V was clipped by 3 bases and J by 2 bases; unmatched bases: 1. Written as DNA, the CDR3 is TGTGCCAGCAGCCATCTAGCGGGGCAAGAGACCCAGTACTTC. It codes for CASSHLAGQETQYF.

J is TRBJ1-2 and V is TRBV27; D possibly corresponds to TRBD1 (5 bases). The V gene's germline CDR1 is MNHEY and CDR2 SMNVEV (reference sequence). This CDR3 has 14 residues. Trimming stripped 6 bases from V and 2 bases from J, with 13 bases between. This CDR3 is CASRFGAGNYGYTF. The CDR3 region has the DNA TGTGCCAGCAGATTTGGGGCCGGAAACTATGGCTACACCTTC.

The rearrangement uses TRBV4-3 and TRBJ1-1; a weak D match, TRBD1 (6 bases). The CDR3 totals 17 residues. V was clipped by 1 base and J by 0 bases, with 15 bases between them. Germline CDR1 is LGHNA and CDR2 is YSLEER. The CDR3 DNA sequence: TGCGCCAGCAGCCAAGTAGGGTCTGGGACAATGAACACTGAAGCTTTCTTT. This sequence encodes CASSQVGSGTMNTEAFF.

The J gene is TRBJ2-7, the V gene TRBV9; TRBD2 aligns across 7 bases. With V trimmed by 4 bases and J by 6 bases, 7 bases remained unmatched. Germline V gene sequence: CDR1 SGDLS, CDR2 YYNGEE. The CDR3 sequence is 13 residues long. This CDR3 is CASSPRLAGEQYF. Here the CDR3 DNA reads TGTGCCAGCAGCCCCAGACTAGCCGGCGAGCAGTACTTC.

The rearrangement links TRBV5-1 to TRBJ1-5; 7 bases map to TRBD1. The CDR3 has 16 amino acids. J lost 1 base, V lost 2 bases, and 6 bases had no gene match. The germline V gene has CDR1 SGHRS and CDR2 YFSETQ. The CDR3 bases are TGCGCCAGCAGCTTAGGAGGGGGCGGCAGCAATCAGCCCCAGCATTTT. Protein sequence: CASSLGGGGSNQPQHF. Full variable domain (missing parts from reference TRBV5-1 and TRBJ1-5): KAGVTQTPRYLIKTRGQQVTLSCSPISGHRSVSWYQQTPGQGLQFLFEYFSETQRNKGNFPGRFSGRQFSNSRSEMNVSTLELGDSALYLCASSLGGGGSNQPQHFGDGTRLSIL.

V and J are TRBV5-1 and TRBJ2-7; 12 bases are a match to TRBD1. The CDR3 is 15 residues long. J gave up 3 bases and V 4 bases, and 5 bases lay outside the gene matches. Germline V lookup: CDR1 SGHRS, CDR2 YFSETQ. The CDR3 DNA follows: TGCGCCAGCAGCGGAAGGGACAGGGGGCTCTACGAGCAGTACTTC. It encodes CASSGRDRGLYEQYF.